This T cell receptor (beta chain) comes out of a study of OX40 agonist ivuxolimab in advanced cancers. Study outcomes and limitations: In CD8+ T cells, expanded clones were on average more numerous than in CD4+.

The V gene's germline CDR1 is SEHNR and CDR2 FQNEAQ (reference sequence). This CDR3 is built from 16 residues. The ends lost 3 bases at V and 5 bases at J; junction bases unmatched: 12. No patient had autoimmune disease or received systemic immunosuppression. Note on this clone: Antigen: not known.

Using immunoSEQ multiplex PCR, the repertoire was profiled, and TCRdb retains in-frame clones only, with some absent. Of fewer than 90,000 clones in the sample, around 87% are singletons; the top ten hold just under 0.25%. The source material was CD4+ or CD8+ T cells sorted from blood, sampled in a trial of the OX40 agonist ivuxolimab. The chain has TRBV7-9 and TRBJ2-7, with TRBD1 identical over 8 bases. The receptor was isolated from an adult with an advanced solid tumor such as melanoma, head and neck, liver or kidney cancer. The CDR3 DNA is TGTGCCAGCAGCTTTCTCCCCGGGACAGGTCTTGACGAGCAGTACTTC. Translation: CASSFLPGTGLDEQYF.